Included here is one TCR beta chain sequence, with context. The antigen remains undetermined. Method: immunoSEQ multiplex PCR; TCRdb's copy keeps in-frame clones and lacks some. The repertoire includes about 2,200,000 clones, 85% to 95% of them detected once, and 1.7% sits in the top ten. CD45RO-negative, CCR7-selected cells formed the naive CD8 fraction, which excluded terminally differentiated effector memory CD45RA+ cells. This specimen belongs to a study of shared clonotypes between healthy human individuals. Study conclusions and caveats: When naive CD4 clonotypes were compared across several donors, about 4.9% were shared.

Germline values: CDR1 SGHTA, CDR2 FQGTGA. The CDR3 loop spans 15 amino acids. The germline V and J ends were trimmed by 1 base and 4 bases, with 11 bases remaining between them. Sequencing was performed on naive CD8+ T cells from PBMCs. This receptor was taken from a man aged 18 to 30 in good health. Some clones in this sample may be carry-over from other donors' samples. The chain couples TRBV7-3 to TRBJ2-1, with D perhaps matching TRBD2 (6 bases). Here the CDR3 reads CASSLSGMAYNEQFF. Written as DNA, the CDR3 is TGTGCCAGCAGCTTAAGCGGGATGGCTTACAATGAGCAGTTCTTC.